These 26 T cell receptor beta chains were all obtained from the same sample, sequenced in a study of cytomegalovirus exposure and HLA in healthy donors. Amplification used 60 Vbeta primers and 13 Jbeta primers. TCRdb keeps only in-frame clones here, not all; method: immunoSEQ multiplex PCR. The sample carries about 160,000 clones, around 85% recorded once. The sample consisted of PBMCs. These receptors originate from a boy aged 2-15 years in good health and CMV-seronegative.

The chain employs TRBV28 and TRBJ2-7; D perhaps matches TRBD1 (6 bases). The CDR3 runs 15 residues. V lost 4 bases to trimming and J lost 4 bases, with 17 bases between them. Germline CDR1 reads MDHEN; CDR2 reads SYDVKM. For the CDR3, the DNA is TGTGCCAGCAGTTCGCCTATGGACAGACTTTACGAGCAGTACGTC. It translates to CASSSPMDRLYEQYV.

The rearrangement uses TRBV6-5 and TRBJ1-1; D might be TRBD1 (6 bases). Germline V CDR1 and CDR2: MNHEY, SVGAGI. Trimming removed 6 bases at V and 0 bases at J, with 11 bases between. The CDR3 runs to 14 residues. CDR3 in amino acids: CASSRTAMNTEAFF. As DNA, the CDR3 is TGTGCCAGCAGCCGGACAGCTATGAACACTGAAGCTTTCTTT.

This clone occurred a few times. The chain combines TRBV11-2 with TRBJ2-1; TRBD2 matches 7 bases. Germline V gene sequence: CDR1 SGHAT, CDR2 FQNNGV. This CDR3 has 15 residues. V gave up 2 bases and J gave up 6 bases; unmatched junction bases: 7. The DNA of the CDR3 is TGTGCCAGCAGCTTAACTAGCGCGAATGGCAATGAGCAGTTCTTC. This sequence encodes CASSLTSANGNEQFF.

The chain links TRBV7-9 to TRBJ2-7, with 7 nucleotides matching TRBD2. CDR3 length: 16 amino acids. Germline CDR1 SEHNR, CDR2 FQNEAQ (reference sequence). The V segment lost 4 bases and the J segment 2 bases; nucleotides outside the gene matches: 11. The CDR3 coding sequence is TGTGCCAGCAGCTCCCCCTCAGCGGGGTTCCCCTACGAGCAGTACGTC. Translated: CASSSPSAGFPYEQYV.

The CDR3 spells CATGQGFHEQFF. As DNA, the CDR3 is TGTGCCACGGGACAGGGGTTCCATGAGCAGTTCTTC. The rearrangement joins TRBV5-4 to TRBJ2-1; 10 bases align to TRBD1. Per the germline V gene, CDR1 is SGHNT and CDR2 is YYREEE (reference sequence). V gave up 9 bases and J gave up 8 bases; unmatched junction bases: 5. The CDR3 contains 12 residues. Full variable domain (missing parts from reference TRBV5-4 and TRBJ2-1): ETGVTQSPTHLIKTRGQQVTLRCSSQSGHNTVSWYQQALGQGPQFIFQYYREEENGRGNFPPRFSGLQFPNYSSELNVNALELDDSALYLCATGQGFHEQFFGPGTRLTVL.

The CDR3 reads CASSLTTSYEQYF. The CDR3 DNA follows: TGTGCCAGCAGTTTGACTACTTCCTACGAGCAGTACTTC. The rearrangement uses TRBV27 and TRBJ2-7; D might be TRBD2 (5 bases). Trimming took 3 bases from V and 1 from J, leaving 7 bases between them. From germline, CDR1 is MNHEY and CDR2 SMNVEV (reference sequence). CDR3 length: 13 amino acids.

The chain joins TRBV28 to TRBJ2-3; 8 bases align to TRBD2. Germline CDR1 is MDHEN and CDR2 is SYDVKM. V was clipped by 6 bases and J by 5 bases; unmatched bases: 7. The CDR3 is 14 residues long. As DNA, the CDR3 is TGTGCCAGCAGCCTGGCCCTAGCGGGAGATACGCAGTATTTT. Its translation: CASSLALAGDTQYF. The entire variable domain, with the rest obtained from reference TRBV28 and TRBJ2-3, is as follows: DVKVTQSSRYLVKRTGEKVFLECVQDMDHENMFWYRQDPGLGLRLIYFSYDVKMKEKGDIPEGYSVSREKKERFSLILESASTNQTSMYLCASSLALAGDTQYFGPGTRLTVL.

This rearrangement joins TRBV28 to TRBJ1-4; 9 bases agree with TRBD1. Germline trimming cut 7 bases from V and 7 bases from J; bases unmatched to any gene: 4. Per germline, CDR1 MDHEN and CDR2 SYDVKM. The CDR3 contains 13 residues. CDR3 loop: CASTPTGGEKLFF. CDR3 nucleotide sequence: TGTGCCAGCACCCCGACAGGGGGTGAAAAACTGTTTTTT.

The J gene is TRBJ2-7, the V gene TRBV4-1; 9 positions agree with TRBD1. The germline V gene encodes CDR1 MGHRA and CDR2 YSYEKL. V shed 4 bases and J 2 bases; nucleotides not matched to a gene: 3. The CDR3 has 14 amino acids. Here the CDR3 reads CASSLGTGTYEQYF. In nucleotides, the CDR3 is TGCGCCAGCAGCCTCGGGACAGGGACCTACGAGCAGTACTTC.

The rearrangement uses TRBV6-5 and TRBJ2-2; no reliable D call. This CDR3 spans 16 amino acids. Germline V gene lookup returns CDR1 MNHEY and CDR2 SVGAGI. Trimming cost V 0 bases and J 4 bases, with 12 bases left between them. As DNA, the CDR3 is TGTGCCAGCAGTTACTCTTCCCAGCCGGGCACCGGGGAGCTGTTTTTT. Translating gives CASSYSSQPGTGELFF.

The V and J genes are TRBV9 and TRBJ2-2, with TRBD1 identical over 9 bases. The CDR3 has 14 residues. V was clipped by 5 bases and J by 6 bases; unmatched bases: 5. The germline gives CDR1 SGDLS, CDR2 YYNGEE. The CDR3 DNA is TGTGCCAGCAGGGGGGACAGGGTAGCCGGGGAGCTGTTTTTT. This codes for CASRGDRVAGELFF. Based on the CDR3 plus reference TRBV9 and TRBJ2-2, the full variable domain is DSGVTQTPKHLITATGQRVTLRCSPRSGDLSVYWYQQSLDQGLQFLIQYYNGEERAKGNILERFSAQQFPDLHSELNLSSLELGDSALYFCASRGDRVAGELFFGEGSRLTVL.

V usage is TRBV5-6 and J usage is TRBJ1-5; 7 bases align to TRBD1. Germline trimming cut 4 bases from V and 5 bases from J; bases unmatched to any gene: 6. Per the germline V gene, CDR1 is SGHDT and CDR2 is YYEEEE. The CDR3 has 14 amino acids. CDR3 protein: CASSRTGDDQPQHF. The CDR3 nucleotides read TGTGCCAGCAGCCGCACAGGGGACGATCAGCCCCAGCATTTT.

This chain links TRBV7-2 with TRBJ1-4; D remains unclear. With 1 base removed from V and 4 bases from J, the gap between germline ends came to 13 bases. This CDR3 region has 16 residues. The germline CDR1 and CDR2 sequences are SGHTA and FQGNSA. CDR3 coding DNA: TGTGCCAGCAGCTTAGTCTCCCGGCGGGATAATGAAAAACTGTTTTTT. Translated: CASSLVSRRDNEKLFF. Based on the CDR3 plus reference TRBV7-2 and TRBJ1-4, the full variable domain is GAGVSQSPSNKVTEKGKDVELRCDPISGHTALYWYRQSLGQGLEFLIYFQGNSAPDKSGLPSDRFSAERTGGSVSTLTIQRTQQEDSAVYLCASSLVSRRDNEKLFFGSGTQLSVL.

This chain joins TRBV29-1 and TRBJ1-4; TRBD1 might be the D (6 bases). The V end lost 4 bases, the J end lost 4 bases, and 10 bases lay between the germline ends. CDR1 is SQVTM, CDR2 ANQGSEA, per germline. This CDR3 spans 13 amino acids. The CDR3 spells CSVADSYNEKLFF. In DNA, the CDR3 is TGCAGCGTTGCGGACAGCTATAATGAAAAACTGTTTTTT. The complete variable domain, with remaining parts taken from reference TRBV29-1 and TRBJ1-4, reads SAVISQKPSRDICQRGTSLTIQCQVDSQVTMMFWYRQQPGQSLTLIATANQGSEATYESGFVIDKFPISRPNLTFSTLTVSNMSPEDSSIYLCSVADSYNEKLFFGSGTQLSVL.

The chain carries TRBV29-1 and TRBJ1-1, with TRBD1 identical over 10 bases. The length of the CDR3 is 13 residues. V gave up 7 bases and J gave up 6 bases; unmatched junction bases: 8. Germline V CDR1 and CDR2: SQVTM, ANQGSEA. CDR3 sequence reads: CSGSTGGASEAFF. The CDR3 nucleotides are TGCAGCGGGTCGACAGGGGGCGCGTCTGAAGCTTTCTTT.

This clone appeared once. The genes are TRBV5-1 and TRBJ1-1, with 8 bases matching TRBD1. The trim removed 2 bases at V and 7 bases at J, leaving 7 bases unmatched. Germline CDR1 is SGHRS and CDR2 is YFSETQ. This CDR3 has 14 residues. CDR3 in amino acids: CASSFGQGTVEAFF. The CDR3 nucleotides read TGCGCCAGCAGCTTTGGACAGGGCACGGTTGAAGCTTTCTTT.

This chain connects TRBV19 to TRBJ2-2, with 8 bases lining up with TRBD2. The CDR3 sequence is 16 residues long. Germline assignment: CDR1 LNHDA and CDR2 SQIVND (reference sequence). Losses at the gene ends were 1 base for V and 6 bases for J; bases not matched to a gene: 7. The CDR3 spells CASSIVSGSLAGELFF. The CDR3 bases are TGTGCCAGTAGTATAGTAAGCGGGAGTCTCGCCGGGGAGCTGTTTTTT.

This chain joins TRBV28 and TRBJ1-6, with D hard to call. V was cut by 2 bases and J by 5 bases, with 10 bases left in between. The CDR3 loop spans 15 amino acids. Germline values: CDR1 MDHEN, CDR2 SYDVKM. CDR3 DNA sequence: TGTGCCAGCAGTTTAATGTTCCGGGATAATTCACCCCTCCACTTT. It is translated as CASSLMFRDNSPLHF.

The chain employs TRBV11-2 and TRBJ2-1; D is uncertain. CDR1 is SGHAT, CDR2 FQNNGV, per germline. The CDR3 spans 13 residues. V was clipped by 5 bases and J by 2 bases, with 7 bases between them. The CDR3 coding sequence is TGTGCCAGCAGCGCCCAGACCTACAATGAGCAGTTCTTC. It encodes CASSAQTYNEQFF.

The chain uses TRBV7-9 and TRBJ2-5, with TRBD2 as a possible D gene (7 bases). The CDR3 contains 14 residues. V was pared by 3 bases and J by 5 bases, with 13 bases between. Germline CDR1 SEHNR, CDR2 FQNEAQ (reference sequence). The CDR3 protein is CASSFGGLRETQYF. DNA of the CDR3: TGTGCCAGCAGCTTCGGGGGGCTCAGGGAGACCCAGTACTTC. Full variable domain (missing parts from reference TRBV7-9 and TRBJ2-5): DTGVSQNPRHKITKRGQNVTFRCDPISEHNRLYWYRQTLGQGPEFLTYFQNEAQLEKSRLLSDRFSAERPKGSFSTLEIQRTEQGDSAMYLCASSFGGLRETQYFGPGTRLLVL.

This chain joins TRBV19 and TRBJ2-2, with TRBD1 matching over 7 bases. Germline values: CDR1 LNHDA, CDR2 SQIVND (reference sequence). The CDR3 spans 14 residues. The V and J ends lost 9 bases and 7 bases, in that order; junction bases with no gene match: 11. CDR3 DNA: TGTGCCAGCCAAATGGCAGGGGGAATCGGGGAGCTGTTTTTT. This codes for CASQMAGGIGELFF. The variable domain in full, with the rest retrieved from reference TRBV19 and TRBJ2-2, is DGGITQSPKYLFRKEGQNVTLSCEQNLNHDAMYWYRQDPGQGLRLIYYSQIVNDFQKGDIAEGYSVSREKKESFPLTVTSAQKNPTAFYLCASQMAGGIGELFFGEGSRLTVL.

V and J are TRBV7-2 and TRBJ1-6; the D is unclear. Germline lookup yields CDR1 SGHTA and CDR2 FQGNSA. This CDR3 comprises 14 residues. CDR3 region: CAISEGLYNSPLHF. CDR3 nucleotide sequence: TGTGCTATTTCCGAGGGCCTCTATAATTCACCCCTCCACTTT.

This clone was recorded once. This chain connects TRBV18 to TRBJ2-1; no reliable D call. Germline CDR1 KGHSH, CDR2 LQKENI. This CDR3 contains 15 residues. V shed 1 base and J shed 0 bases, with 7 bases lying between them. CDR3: CASSPLESSYNEQFF. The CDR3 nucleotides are TGTGCCAGCTCACCACTGGAGAGCTCCTACAATGAGCAGTTCTTC.

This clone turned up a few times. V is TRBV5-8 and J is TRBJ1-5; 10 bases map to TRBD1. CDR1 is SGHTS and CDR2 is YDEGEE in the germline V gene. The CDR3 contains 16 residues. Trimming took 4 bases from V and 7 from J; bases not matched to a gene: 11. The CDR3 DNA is TGTGCCAGCAGCCGAACCGGGACAGGGGCCATACAGCCCCAGCATTTT. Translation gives CASSRTGTGAIQPQHF.

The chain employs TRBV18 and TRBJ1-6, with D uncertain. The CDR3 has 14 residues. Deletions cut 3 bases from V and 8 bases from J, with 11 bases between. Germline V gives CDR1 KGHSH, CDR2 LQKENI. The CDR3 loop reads CASSPMERDSPLHF. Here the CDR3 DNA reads TGTGCCAGCTCACCTATGGAGCGAGATTCACCCCTCCACTTT.

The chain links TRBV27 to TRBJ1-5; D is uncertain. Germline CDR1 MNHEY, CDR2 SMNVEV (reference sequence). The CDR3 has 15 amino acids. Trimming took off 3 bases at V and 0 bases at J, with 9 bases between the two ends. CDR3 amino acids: CASSFARYSNQPQHF. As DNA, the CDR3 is TGTGCCAGCAGTTTCGCGAGATATAGCAATCAGCCCCAGCATTTT.